A single sample is the source of the 8 T cell receptor beta chains below, sequenced in a study of blood T cell repertoires in COVID-19. Repertoires were generated with immunoSEQ multiplex PCR, while TCRdb's copy carries only in-frame clones and drops some. Altogether approximately 250,000 clones are present, approximately 90% being singletons, with the ten largest covering over 2%. Material: PBMCs or T cells enriched from blood (not recorded which). The origin of the receptors is a woman between 55 and 75 years old in a cohort exposed to, infected with or recovered from COVID-19 (not recorded which).

The chain is built from TRBV5-1 and TRBJ2-1, with 7 bases that match TRBD2. The CDR3 is 14 residues long. CDR1 is SGHRS, CDR2 YFSETQ, per germline. V gave up 10 bases and J gave up 2 bases; unmatched junction bases: 9. The CDR3 DNA sequence: TGCGCCGTCAGAGCGGGGCCAACCTACAATGAGCAGTTCTTC. Translated, it gives CAVRAGPTYNEQFF.

This chain links TRBV20-1 with TRBJ2-4; D not resolved. Trimming removed 4 bases at V and 5 bases at J, with 6 bases between. Germline CDR1 and CDR2: DFQATT and SNEGSKA (reference sequence). This CDR3 spans 11 amino acids. The DNA for the CDR3 is TGCAGTGCTATCTTCCAAAACATTCAGTACTTC. It specifies CSAIFQNIQYF.

Concerning this clone: The junction and the germline gene differ at one end; a read error may be behind it. The chain uses TRBV30 and TRBJ2-7; D remains unclear. The CDR3 loop spans 12 amino acids. Germline CDR1 reads GTSNPN; CDR2 reads SVGIG (reference sequence). The CDR3 protein is CAWRPDSHEQYF. The CDR3 region has the DNA TGTGCCTGGAGGCCCGACTCCCACGAGCAGTACTTC.

The chain uses TRBV2 and TRBJ2-1; TRBD2 agrees at 13 bases. The germline gives CDR1 SNHLY, CDR2 FYNNEI. The CDR3 is 14 residues long. J gave up 5 bases and V 6 bases, and 1 base lay outside the gene matches. CDR3 DNA: TGTGCCAGCAGGGGGACTAGCGGGAACAATGAGCAGTTCTTC. It specifies CASRGTSGNNEQFF.

The rearrangement joins TRBV5-4 to TRBJ1-4, with TRBD1 matching 7 bases. The CDR3 runs to 15 residues. The J segment lost 7 bases and the V segment lost 4 bases, leaving 10 bases of the junction unmatched. CDR1 is SGHNT, CDR2 YYREEE, per germline (reference sequence). The CDR3 loop reads CASSPRQGQAEKLFF. The CDR3 DNA reads as TGTGCCAGCAGCCCCCGACAGGGCCAGGCTGAAAAACTGTTTTTT.

The V call is TRBV11-1, the J call TRBJ2-1; tentatively, D is TRBD1 (6 bases). Germline assignment: CDR1 SGHAT and CDR2 FQDESV (reference sequence). This CDR3 spans 15 amino acids. Trimming removed 5 bases at V and 2 bases at J, with 13 bases between. CDR3 sequence: CASSRSDSAYNEQFF. CDR3 coding DNA: TGTGCCAGCAGCCGCTCGGACAGCGCCTACAATGAGCAGTTCTTC.

This chain links TRBV5-1 with TRBJ2-3, with 8 bases fitting TRBD2. V was pared by 2 bases and J by 4 bases, with 3 bases of the junction left unmatched. Germline V gene data show CDR1 as SGHRS and CDR2 as YFSETQ. The CDR3 length is 14 residues. The CDR3: CASSLLADADTQYF. As DNA, the CDR3 is TGCGCCAGCAGCTTACTAGCGGATGCAGATACGCAGTATTTT.

This chain links TRBV30 with TRBJ1-5; the D gene is possibly TRBD1 (5 bases). The CDR3 runs to 14 residues. The V end was cut by 5 bases, the J end by 0 bases, with 11 bases between. Looked up from germline, CDR1 is GTSNPN and CDR2 is SVGIG (reference sequence). CDR3 bases: TGTGCCTGGCGTTCCGGGGGTAGCAATCAGCCCCAGCATTTT. Translated, it gives CAWRSGGSNQPQHF.